This paragraph covers one TCR beta chain sequence. The sample belongs to a study of blood T cell repertoires in COVID-19. Study context: Samples came from the United States, Italy and Spain, spanning acute and convalescent COVID-19. T cells, B-cell-depleted T cells, or PBMCs supplied cDNA or gDNA.

Study processing details: The assay estimated nucleated cells by amplifying reference gene primers. Only in-frame clones appear in the TCRdb table, and some are missing; sequencing was by immunoSEQ multiplex PCR. V, J and clone size are those of that table, while D and trimming were read from the DNA. The sample has some 190,000 clones, 80% seen once. This TCR was recovered from a man in his 60s with acute or convalescent COVID-19. Sequencing input: peripheral blood.

CDR3 in amino acids: CASRENRRRNTEAFF. The CDR3 coding sequence is TGCGCCAGCAGGGAAAACAGGCGGAGGAACACTGAAGCTTTCTTT. V gene TRBV10-1 combines with J gene TRBJ1-1; D might be TRBD1 (5 bases). V was clipped by 6 bases and J by 1 base, with 15 bases between them. CDR1 is WNHNN and CDR2 is SYGVQD in the germline V gene (reference sequence). This CDR3 is built from 15 residues.